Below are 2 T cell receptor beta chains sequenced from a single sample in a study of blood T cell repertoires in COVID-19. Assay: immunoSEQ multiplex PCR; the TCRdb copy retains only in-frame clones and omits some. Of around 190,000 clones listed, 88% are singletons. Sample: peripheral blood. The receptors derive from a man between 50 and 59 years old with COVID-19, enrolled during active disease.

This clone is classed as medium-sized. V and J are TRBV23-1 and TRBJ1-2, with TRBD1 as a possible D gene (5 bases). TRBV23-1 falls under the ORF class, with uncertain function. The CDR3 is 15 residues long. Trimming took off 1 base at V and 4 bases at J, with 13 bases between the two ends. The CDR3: CASSQWEGWGYGYTF. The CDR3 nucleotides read TGCGCCAGCAGTCAATGGGAGGGGTGGGGCTATGGCTACACCTTC.

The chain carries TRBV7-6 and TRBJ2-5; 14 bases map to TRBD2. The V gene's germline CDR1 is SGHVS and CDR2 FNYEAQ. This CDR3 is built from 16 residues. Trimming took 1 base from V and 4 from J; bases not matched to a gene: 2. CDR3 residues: CASSLVGLAGGETQYF. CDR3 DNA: TGTGCCAGCAGCTTAGTCGGACTAGCGGGGGGAGAGACCCAGTACTTC.